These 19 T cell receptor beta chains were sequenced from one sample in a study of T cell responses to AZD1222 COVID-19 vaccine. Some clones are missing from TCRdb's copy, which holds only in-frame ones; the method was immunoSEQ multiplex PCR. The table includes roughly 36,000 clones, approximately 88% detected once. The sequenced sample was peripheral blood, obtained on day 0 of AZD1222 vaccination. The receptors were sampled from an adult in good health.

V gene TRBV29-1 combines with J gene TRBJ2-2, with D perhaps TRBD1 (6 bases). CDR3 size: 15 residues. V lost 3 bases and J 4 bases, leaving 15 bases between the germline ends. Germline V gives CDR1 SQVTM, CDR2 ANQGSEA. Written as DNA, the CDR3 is TGCAGCGTTGATCCCGGCAGGGGAGTCACCGGGGAGCTGTTTTTT. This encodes CSVDPGRGVTGELFF.

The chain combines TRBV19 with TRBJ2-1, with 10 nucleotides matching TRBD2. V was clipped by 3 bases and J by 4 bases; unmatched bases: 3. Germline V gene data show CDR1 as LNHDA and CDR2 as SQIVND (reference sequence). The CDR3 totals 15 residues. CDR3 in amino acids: CASSILLAGYNEQFF. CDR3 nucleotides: TGTGCCAGTAGTATTCTACTAGCGGGATACAATGAGCAGTTCTTC.

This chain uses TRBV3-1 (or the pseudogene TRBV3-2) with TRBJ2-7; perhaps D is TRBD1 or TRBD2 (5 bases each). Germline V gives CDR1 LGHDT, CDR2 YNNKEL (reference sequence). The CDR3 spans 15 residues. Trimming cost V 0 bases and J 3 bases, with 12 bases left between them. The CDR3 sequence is CASSQEGRKFYEQYF. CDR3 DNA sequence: TGTGCCAGCAGCCAAGAGGGACGGAAATTCTACGAGCAGTACTTC.

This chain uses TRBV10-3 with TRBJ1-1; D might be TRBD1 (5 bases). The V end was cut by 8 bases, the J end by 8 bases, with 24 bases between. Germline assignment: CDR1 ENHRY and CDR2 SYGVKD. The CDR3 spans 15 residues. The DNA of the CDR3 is TGTGCCATCGTGGGGGATCTTAAAGGGGATTCAGAAGCTTTCTTT. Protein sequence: CAIVGDLKGDSEAFF.

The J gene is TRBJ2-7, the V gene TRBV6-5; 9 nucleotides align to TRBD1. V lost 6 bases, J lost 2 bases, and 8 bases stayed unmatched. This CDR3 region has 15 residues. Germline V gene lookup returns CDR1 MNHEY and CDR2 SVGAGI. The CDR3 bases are TGTGCCAGCAGCTGGCCCGGGACAGGGACCTACGAGCAGTACTTC. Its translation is CASSWPGTGTYEQYF.

The CDR3 DNA sequence: TGTGCCAGCTCCCAAGGACAGGGATCAAGAATGAACACTGAAGCTTTCTTT. Protein sequence: CASSQGQGSRMNTEAFF. The gene calls are TRBV18 and TRBJ1-1, with 8 nucleotides matching TRBD1. The CDR3 spans 17 residues. Trimming took 6 bases from V and 0 from J; bases not matched to a gene: 12. The germline CDR1 and CDR2 sequences are KGHSH and LQKENI.

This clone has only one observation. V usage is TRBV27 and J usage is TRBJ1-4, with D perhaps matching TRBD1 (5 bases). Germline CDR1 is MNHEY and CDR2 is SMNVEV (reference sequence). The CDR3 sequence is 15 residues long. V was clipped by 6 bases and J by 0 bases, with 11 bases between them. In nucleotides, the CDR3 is TGTGCCAGCAGCGAAGGGGCAGCAACTAATGAAAAACTGTTTTTT. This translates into CASSEGAATNEKLFF.

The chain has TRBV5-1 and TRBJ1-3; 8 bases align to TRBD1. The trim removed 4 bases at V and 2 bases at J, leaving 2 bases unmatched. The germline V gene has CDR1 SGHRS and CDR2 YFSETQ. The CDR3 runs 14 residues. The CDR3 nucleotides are TGCGCCAGCAGCCCGGACAGGGCTGGAAACACCATATATTTT. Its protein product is CASSPDRAGNTIYF.

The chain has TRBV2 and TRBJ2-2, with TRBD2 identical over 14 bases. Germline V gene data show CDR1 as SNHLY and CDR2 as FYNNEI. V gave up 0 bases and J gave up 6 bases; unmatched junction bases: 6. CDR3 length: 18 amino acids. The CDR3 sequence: CASSEAPPGLAGAGELFF. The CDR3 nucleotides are TGTGCCAGCAGTGAAGCGCCCCCGGGACTAGCGGGAGCCGGGGAGCTGTTTTTT.

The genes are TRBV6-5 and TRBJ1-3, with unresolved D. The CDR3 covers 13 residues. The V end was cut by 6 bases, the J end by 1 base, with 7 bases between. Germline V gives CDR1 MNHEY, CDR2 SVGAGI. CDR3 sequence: CASRPESGNTIYF. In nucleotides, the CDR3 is TGTGCCAGCAGGCCAGAGTCTGGAAACACCATATATTTT.

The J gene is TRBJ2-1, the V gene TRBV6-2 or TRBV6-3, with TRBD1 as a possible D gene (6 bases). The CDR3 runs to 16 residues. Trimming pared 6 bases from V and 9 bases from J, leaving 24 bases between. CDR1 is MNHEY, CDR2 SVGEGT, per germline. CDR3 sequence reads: CASSPMGAVDVPEQFF. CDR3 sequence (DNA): TGTGCCAGCAGCCCGATGGGGGCCGTTGACGTTCCTGAGCAGTTCTTC.

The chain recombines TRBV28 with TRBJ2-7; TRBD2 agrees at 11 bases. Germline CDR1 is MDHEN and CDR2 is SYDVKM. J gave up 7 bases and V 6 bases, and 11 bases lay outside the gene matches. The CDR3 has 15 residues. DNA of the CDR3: TGTGCCAGCAGCTCCCCACTAGCGGGAGAAAGAGAGCAGTACTTC. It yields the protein CASSSPLAGEREQYF.

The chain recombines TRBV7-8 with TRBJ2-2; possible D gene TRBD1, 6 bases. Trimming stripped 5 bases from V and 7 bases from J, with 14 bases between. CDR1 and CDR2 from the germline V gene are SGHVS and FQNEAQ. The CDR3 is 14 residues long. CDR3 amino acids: CASSRNRVGGELFF. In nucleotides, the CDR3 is TGTGCCAGCAGCAGAAACAGGGTCGGCGGGGAGCTGTTTTTT. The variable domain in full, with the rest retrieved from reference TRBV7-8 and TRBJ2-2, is GAGVSQSPRYKVAKRGQDVALRCDPISGHVSLFWYQQALGQGPEFLTYFQNEAQLDKSGLPSDRFFAERPEGSVSTLKIQRTQQEDSAVYLCASSRNRVGGELFFGEGSRLTVL.

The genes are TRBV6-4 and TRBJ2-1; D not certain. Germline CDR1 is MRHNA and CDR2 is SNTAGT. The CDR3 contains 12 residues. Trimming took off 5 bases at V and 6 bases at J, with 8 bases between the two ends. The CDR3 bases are TGTGCCAGCAGTCTACAGCTCAATGAGCAGTTCTTC. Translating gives CASSLQLNEQFF.

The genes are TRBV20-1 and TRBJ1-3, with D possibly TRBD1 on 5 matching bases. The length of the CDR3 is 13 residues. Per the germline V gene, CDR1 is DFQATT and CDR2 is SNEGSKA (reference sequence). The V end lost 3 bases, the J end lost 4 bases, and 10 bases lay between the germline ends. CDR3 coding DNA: TGCAGTGCTAGTGGGGCACTAGGAAACACCATATATTTT. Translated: CSASGALGNTIYF.

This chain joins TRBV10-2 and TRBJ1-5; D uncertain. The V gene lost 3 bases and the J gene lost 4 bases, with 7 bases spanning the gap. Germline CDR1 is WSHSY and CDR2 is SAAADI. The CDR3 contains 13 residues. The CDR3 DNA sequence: TGCGCCAGCAGTGAACACAGTAATCAGCCCCAGCATTTT. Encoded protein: CASSEHSNQPQHF.

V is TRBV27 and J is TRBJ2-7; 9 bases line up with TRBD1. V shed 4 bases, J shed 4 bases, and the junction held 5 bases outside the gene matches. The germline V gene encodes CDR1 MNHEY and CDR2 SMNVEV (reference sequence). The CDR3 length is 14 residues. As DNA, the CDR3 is TGTGCCAGCAGTTCCGGGACAGGGCGGTACGAGCAGTACTTC. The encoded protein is CASSSGTGRYEQYF.

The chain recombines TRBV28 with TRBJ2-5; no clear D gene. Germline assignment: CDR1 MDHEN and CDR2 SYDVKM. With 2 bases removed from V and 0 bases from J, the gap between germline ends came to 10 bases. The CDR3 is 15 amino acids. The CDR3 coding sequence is TGTGCCAGCAGTTTAACTTTACAGAACCAAGAGACCCAGTACTTC. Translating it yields CASSLTLQNQETQYF.

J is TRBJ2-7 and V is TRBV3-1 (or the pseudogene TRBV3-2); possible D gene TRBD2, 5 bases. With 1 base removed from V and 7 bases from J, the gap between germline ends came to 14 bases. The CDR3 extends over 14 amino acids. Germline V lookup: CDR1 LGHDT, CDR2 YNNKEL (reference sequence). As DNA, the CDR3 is TGTGCCAGCAGCCAAGGCCGACGAGGGAAGGAGCAGTACTTC. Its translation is CASSQGRRGKEQYF.